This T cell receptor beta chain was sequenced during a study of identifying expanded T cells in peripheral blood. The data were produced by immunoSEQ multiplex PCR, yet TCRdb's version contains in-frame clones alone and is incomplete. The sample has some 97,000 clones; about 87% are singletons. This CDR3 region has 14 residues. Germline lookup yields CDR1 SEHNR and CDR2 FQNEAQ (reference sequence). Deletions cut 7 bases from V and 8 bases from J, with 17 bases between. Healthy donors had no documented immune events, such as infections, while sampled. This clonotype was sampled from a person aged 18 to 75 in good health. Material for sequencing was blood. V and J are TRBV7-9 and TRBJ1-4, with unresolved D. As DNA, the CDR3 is TGTGCCAGCAAGCTTATTGGGTCGTCGGAAAAACTGTTTTTT. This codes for CASKLIGSSEKLFF.